This T cell receptor beta chain was recovered during a study of T cell responses to AZD1222 COVID-19 vaccine. Study context: Some second doses came at about 4 weeks and others at about 12 weeks; these were pooled. Study-level findings and limits: Baseline serostatus was positive in only six AZD1222 recipients. Researchers took repertoire samples only after the peak T cell response had come. Two AZD1222 administrations were followed by greater Spike-specific TCR breadth and depth.

Germline V gene data show CDR1 as KGHSH and CDR2 as LQKENI. CDR3 length: 14 residues. V dropped 5 bases and J dropped 9; count of bases not matched to a gene: 7. Clones were sequenced by immunoSEQ multiplex PCR, and TCRdb holds only the in-frame ones, with some missing. Among about 100,000 clones listed, 70% to 90% were seen once. A note on this clone: Its antigen remains unidentified.

This rearrangement joins TRBV18 to TRBJ1-6, with 7 bases lining up with TRBD1. The source of this sequence is an adult in good health. The material sequenced was peripheral blood, taken on day 0 of AZD1222 vaccination. The CDR3 region has the DNA TGTGCCAGCTCATACGGACAGGAGGCTTCACCCCTCCACTTT. This gives the protein CASSYGQEASPLHF.